This T cell receptor (beta chain) originates from a study of blood T cell repertoires in COVID-19. The wider study: PBMCs, B-cell-depleted T cells, or T cells were the source of the cDNA or gDNA that made up the material.

The CDR3 is made up of 13 amino acids. V was pared by 6 bases and J by 4 bases, with 12 bases between. Per the germline V gene, CDR1 is MNHNY and CDR2 is SVGAGI (reference sequence). The protocol was immunoSEQ multiplex PCR, while the TCRdb copy is restricted to in-frame clones and leaves out a portion. Counted here are some 56,000 clones, around 86% occurring once; the ten biggest clones make up over 25%. This rearrangement joins TRBV6-6 to TRBJ2-5; D is unclear. The clonotype comes from a woman aged 80 or over with active or convalescent COVID-19. The sequenced material came from peripheral blood. The CDR3 DNA is TGTGCCAGCAGCTCTAGGAATGGAGAGACCCAGTACTTC. This codes for CASSSRNGETQYF.